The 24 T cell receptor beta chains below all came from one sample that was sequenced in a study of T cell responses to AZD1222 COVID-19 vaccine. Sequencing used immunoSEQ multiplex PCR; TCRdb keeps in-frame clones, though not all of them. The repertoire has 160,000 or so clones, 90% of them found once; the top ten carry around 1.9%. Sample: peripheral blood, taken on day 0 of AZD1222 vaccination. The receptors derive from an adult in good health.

The CDR3 sequence: CASSIGRFEQFF. The CDR3 DNA sequence: TGTGCCAGTAGTATCGGACGGTTTGAGCAGTTCTTC. This rearrangement joins TRBV19 to TRBJ2-1; the D is unclear. The CDR3 loop spans 12 amino acids. Trimming left V 3 bases short and J 9 bases short, with 9 bases between. CDR1 and CDR2 (germline): LNHDA, SQIVND (reference sequence).

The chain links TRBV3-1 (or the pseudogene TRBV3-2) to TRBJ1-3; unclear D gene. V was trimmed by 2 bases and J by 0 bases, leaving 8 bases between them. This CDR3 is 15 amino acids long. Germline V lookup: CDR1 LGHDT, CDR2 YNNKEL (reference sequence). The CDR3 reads CASSQPRNSGNTIYF. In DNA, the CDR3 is TGTGCCAGCAGCCAACCTAGGAACTCTGGAAACACCATATATTTT.

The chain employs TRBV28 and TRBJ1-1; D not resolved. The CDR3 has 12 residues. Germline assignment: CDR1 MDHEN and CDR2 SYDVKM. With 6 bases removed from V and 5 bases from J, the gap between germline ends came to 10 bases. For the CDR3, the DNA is TGTGCCAGCAGGCTGGCAGGTACTGAAGCTTTCTTT. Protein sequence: CASRLAGTEAFF.

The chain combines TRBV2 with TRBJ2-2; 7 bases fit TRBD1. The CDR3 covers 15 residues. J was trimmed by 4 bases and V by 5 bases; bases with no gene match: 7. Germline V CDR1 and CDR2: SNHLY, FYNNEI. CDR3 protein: CASSFTGAGTGELFF. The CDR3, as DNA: TGTGCCAGCAGTTTTACAGGGGCGGGCACCGGGGAGCTGTTTTTT.

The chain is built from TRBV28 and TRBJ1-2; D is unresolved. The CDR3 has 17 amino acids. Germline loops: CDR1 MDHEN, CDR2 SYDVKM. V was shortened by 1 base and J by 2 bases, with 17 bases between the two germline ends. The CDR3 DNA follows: TGTGCCAGCAGTTTATCCTATACTGGGTCACCGAACTATGGCTACACCTTC. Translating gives CASSLSYTGSPNYGYTF.

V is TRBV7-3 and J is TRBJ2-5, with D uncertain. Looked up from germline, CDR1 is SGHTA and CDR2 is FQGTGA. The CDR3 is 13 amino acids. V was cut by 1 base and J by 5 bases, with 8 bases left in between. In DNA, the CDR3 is TGTGCCAGCAGCTTAAGCCCTTCGGAGACCCAGTACTTC. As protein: CASSLSPSETQYF.

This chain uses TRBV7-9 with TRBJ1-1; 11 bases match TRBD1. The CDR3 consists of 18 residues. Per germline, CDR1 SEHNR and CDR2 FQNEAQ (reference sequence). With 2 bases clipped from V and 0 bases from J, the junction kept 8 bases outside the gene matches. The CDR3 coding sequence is TGTGCCAGCAGCTTAATTCCCGGGACAGGGGGTATGAACACTGAAGCTTTCTTT. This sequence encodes CASSLIPGTGGMNTEAFF.

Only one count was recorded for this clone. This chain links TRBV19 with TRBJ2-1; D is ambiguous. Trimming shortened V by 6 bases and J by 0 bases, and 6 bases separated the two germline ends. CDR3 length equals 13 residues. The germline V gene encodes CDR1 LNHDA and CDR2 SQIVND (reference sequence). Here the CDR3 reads CASSRSSYNEQFF. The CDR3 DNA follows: TGTGCCAGTAGCCGGAGCTCCTACAATGAGCAGTTCTTC.

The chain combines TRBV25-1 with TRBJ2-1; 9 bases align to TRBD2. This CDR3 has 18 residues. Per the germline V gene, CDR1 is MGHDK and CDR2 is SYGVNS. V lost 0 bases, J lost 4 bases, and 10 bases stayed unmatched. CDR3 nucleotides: TGTGCCAGCAGTGAATATGGATTAGGCGGGAGGGTTTACAATGAGCAGTTCTTC. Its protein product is CASSEYGLGGRVYNEQFF.

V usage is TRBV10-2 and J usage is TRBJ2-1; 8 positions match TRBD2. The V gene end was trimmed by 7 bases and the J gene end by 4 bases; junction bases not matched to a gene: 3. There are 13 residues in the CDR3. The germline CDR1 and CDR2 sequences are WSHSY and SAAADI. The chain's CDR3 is CASTGGGYNEQFF. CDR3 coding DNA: TGCGCCAGCACGGGAGGGGGTTACAATGAGCAGTTCTTC.

The CDR3 loop reads CATSEKDGAKNIQYF. CDR3 coding DNA: TGTGCCACCAGTGAAAAGGACGGGGCCAAAAACATTCAGTACTTC. The J gene is TRBJ2-4, the V gene TRBV24-1; D unclear. Trimming removed 4 bases at V and 1 base at J, with 10 bases between. This CDR3 comprises 15 residues. Germline CDR1 is KGHDR and CDR2 is SFDVKD.

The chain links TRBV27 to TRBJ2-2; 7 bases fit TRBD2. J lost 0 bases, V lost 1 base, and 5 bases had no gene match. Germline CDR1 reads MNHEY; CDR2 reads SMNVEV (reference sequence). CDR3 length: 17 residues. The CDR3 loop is CASSLLASGSNTGELFF. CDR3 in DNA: TGTGCCAGCAGTTTATTGGCTAGCGGCTCGAACACCGGGGAGCTGTTTTTT.

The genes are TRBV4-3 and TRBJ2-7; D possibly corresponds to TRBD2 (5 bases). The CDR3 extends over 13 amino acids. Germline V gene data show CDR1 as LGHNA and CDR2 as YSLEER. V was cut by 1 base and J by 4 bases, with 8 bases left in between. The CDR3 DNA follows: TGCGCCAGCAGCCAAGTACTAGGTTACGAGCAGTACTTC. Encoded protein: CASSQVLGYEQYF.

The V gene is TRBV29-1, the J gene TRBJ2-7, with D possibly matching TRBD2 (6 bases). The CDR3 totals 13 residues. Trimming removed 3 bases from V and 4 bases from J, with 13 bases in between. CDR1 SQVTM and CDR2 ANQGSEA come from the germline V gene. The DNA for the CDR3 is TGCAGCGTTGAGGAGACTAGAGGTTACGAGCAGTACTTC. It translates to CSVEETRGYEQYF.

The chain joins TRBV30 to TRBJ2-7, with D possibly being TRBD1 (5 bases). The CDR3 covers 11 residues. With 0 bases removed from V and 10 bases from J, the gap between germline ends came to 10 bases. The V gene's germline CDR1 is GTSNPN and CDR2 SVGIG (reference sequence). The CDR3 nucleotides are TGTGCCTGGAGTGTCAACAGGTATCAGTACTTC. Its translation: CAWSVNRYQYF.

The CDR3 protein is CASSPSGNTIYF. Here the CDR3 DNA reads TGTGCCAGTAGTCCATCTGGAAACACCATATATTTT. This rearrangement joins TRBV19 to TRBJ1-3, with D hard to call. Per the germline V gene, CDR1 is LNHDA and CDR2 is SQIVND (reference sequence). The V end was cut by 5 bases, the J end by 1 base, with 3 bases between. This CDR3 has 12 amino acids.

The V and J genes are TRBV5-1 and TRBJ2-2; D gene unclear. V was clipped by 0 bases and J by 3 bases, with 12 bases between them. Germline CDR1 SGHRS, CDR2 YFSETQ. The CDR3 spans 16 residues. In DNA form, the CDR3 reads TGCGCCAGCAGCTTGGAAGTGGGTATCTACACCGGGGAGCTGTTTTTT. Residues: CASSLEVGIYTGELFF.

CDR3 region: CASHDRAGRTGELFF. DNA of the CDR3: TGTGCCAGCCACGACAGGGCTGGGCGCACCGGGGAGCTGTTTTTT. The rearrangement links TRBV2 to TRBJ2-2; 7 nucleotides match TRBD1. The CDR3 extends over 15 amino acids. Trimming cost V 8 bases and J 4 bases; bases outside gene matches: 10. Germline V lookup: CDR1 SNHLY, CDR2 FYNNEI. Complete variable domain (other parts from reference TRBV2 and TRBJ2-2): EPEVTQTPSHQVTQMGQEVILRCVPISNHLYFYWYRQILGQKVEFLVSFYNNEISEKSEIFDDQFSVERPDGSNFTLKIRSTKLEDSAMYFCASHDRAGRTGELFFGEGSRLTVL.

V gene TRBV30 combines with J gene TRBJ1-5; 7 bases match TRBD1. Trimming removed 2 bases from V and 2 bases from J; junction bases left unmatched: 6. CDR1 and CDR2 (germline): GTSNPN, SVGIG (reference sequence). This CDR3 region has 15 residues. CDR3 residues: CAWSPTGQGNQPQHF. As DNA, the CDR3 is TGTGCCTGGAGTCCGACCGGACAGGGCAATCAGCCCCAGCATTTT.

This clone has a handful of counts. Written as DNA, the CDR3 is TGCGCCAGCAGCTTAGCGGGAGTAACTAGCGAGCAGTACTTC. As protein: CASSLAGVTSEQYF. The chain uses TRBV5-1 and TRBJ2-7; 8 bases align to TRBD2. Trimming cost V 2 bases and J 6 bases; bases outside gene matches: 7. CDR1 SGHRS and CDR2 YFSETQ come from the germline V gene. The CDR3 runs 14 residues.

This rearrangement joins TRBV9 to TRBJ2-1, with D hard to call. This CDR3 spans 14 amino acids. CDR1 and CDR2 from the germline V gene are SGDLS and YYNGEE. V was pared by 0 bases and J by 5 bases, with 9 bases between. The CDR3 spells CASSVGGENNEQFF. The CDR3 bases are TGTGCCAGCAGCGTAGGCGGAGAGAACAATGAGCAGTTCTTC.

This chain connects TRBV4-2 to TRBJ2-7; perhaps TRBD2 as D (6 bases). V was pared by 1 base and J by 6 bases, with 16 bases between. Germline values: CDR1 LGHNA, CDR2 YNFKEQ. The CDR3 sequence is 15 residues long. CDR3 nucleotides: TGTGCCAGCAGCCAAGCTAGCGACCCCGTAGGCGAGCAGTACTTC. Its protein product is CASSQASDPVGEQYF.

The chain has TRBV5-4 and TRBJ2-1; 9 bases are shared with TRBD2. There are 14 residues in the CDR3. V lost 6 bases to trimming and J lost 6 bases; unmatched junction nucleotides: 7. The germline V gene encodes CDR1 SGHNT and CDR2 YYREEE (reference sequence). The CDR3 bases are TGTGCCAGCAAGGGGACTAGCCCCTCCAATGAGCAGTTCTTC. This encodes CASKGTSPSNEQFF. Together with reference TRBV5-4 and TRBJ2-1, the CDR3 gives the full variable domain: ETGVTQSPTHLIKTRGQQVTLRCSSQSGHNTVSWYQQALGQGPQFIFQYYREEENGRGNFPPRFSGLQFPNYSSELNVNALELDDSALYLCASKGTSPSNEQFFGPGTRLTVL.

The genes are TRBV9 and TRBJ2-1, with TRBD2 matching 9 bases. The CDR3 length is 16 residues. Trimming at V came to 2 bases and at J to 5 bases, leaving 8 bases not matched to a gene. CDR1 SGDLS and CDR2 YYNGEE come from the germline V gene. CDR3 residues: CASSVSGTSRNNEQFF. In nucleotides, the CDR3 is TGTGCCAGCAGCGTTTCCGGGACTAGCAGAAACAATGAGCAGTTCTTC.